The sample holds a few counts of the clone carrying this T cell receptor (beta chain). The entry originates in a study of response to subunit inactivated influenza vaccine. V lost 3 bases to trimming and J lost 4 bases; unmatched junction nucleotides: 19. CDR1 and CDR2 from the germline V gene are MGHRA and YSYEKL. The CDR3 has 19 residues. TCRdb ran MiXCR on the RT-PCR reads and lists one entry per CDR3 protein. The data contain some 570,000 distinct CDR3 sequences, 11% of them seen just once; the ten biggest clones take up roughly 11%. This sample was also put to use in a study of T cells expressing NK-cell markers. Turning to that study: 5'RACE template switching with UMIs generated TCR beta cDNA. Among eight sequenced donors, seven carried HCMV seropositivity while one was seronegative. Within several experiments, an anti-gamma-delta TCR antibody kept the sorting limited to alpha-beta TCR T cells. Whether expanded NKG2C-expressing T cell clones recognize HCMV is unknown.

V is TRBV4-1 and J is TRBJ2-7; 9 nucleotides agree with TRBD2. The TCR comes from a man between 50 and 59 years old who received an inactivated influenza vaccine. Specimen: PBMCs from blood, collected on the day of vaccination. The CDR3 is CASSHAIRSSGGLSYEQYF. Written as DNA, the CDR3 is TGCGCCAGCAGCCACGCAATCCGGAGTAGCGGGGGATTAAGTTACGAGCAGTACTTC.